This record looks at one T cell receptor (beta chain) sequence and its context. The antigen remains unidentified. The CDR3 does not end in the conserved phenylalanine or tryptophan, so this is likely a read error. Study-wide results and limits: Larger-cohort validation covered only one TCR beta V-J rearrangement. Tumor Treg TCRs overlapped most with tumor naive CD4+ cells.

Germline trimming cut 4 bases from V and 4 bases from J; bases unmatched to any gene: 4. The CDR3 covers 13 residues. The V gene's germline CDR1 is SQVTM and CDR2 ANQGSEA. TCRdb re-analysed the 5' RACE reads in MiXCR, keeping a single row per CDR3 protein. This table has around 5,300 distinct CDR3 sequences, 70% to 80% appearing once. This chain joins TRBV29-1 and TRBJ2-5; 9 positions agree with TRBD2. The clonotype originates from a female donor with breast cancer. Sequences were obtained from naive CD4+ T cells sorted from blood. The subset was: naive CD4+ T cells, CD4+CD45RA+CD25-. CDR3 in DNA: TGCAGCGTTGCCCCGGGACTAGCAGAGACCCAGTACCTC. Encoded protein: CSVAPGLAETQYL.